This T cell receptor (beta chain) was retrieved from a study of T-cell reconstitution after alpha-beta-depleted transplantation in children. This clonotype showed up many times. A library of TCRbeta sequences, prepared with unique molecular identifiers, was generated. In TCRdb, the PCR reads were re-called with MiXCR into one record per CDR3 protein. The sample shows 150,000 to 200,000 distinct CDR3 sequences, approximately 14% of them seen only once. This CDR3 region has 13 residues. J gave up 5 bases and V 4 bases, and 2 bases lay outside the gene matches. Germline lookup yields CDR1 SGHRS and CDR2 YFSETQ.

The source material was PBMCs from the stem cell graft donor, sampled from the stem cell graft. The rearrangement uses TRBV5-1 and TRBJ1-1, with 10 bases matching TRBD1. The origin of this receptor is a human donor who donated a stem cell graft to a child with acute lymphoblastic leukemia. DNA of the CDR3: TGCGCCAGCAGCGTGGACAGGGGGACTGAAGCTTTCTTT. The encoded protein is CASSVDRGTEAFF. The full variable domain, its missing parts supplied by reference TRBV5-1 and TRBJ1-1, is KAGVTQTPRYLIKTRGQQVTLSCSPISGHRSVSWYQQTPGQGLQFLFEYFSETQRNKGNFPGRFSGRQFSNSRSEMNVSTLELGDSALYLCASSVDRGTEAFFGQGTRLTVV.